The 13 T cell receptor beta chains reported below all come from one sample, sequenced in a study of blood T cell repertoires in COVID-19. Sequencing was performed with immunoSEQ multiplex PCR; in TCRdb, only in-frame clones are kept and a portion is missing. The table has about 42,000 clones, approximately 85% seen once; the top ten hold approximately 13%. Material for sequencing was peripheral blood. The receptor source for this set is a woman in her 70s in a cohort sampled during active COVID-19.

CDR3 region: CASSEGTSGRANTGELFF. CDR3 bases: TGTGCCAGCAGTGAAGGCACTAGCGGGAGGGCCAACACCGGGGAGCTGTTTTTT. V usage is TRBV2 and J usage is TRBJ2-2; TRBD2 agrees at 13 bases. The CDR3 is 18 amino acids. The V gene end was trimmed by 1 base and the J gene end by 2 bases; junction bases not matched to a gene: 4. Germline values: CDR1 SNHLY, CDR2 FYNNEI.

This chain joins TRBV28 and TRBJ1-1; possible D gene TRBD1, 6 bases. The germline V gene encodes CDR1 MDHEN and CDR2 SYDVKM. Deletions cut 5 bases from V and 2 bases from J, with 9 bases between. The CDR3 is made up of 13 amino acids. CDR3 nucleotides: TGTGCCAGCAGTAGAGGGGGAAACACTGAAGCTTTCTTT. Protein product: CASSRGGNTEAFF.

The chain carries TRBV27 and TRBJ1-1; D not resolved. This CDR3 spans 14 amino acids. The V and J ends lost 6 bases and 3 bases respectively, with 14 bases between them. The V gene's germline CDR1 is MNHEY and CDR2 SMNVEV (reference sequence). The CDR3 loop reads CASSQNEVDTEAFF. Here the CDR3 DNA reads TGTGCCAGCAGCCAAAATGAGGTGGACACTGAAGCTTTCTTT.

In its sample, this clone was seen a few times. V and J are TRBV4-1 and TRBJ1-2; D is ambiguous. Germline lookup yields CDR1 MGHRA and CDR2 YSYEKL. Trimming removed 4 bases at V and 4 bases at J, with 10 bases between. The CDR3 contains 13 residues. CDR3 nucleotides: TGCGCCAGCAGCCTAGATCCCAGCTATGGCTACACCTTC. It is translated as CASSLDPSYGYTF.

This sequence joins TRBV5-6 and TRBJ2-7; a possible D gene is TRBD1 (7 bases). Trimming took off 4 bases at V and 1 base at J, with 9 bases between the two ends. Germline CDR1 SGHDT, CDR2 YYEEEE. The CDR3 is made up of 13 amino acids. CDR3: CASSAGQSYEQYF. The CDR3, as DNA: TGTGCCAGCAGCGCGGGACAGTCCTACGAGCAGTACTTC. The full variable domain, with the rest looked up from reference TRBV5-6 and TRBJ2-7, is DAGVTQSPTHLIKTRGQQVTLRCSPKSGHDTVSWYQQALGQGPQFIFQYYEEEERQRGNFPDRFSGHQFPNYSSELNVNALLLGDSALYLCASSAGQSYEQYFGPGTRLTVT.

The chain employs TRBV3-1 (or the pseudogene TRBV3-2) and TRBJ2-4; possible D gene TRBD1, 5 bases. This CDR3 has 14 amino acids. The V end was cut by 2 bases, the J end by 7 bases, with 12 bases between. In germline, CDR1 is LGHDT, CDR2 YNNKEL (reference sequence). CDR3 bases: TGTGCCAGCAGCCAAAACCTTCACAGGAACATTCAGTACTTC. Translation: CASSQNLHRNIQYF.

This chain joins TRBV6-2 or TRBV6-3 and TRBJ2-6, with 10 bases lining up with TRBD1. CDR1 MNHEY and CDR2 SVGEGT come from the germline V gene. V lost 4 bases to trimming and J lost 0 bases; unmatched junction nucleotides: 9. This CDR3 has 19 residues. CDR3: CASSLRQGATSSGANVLTF. The CDR3 DNA sequence: TGTGCCAGCAGTTTGCGACAGGGGGCTACGAGCTCTGGGGCCAACGTCCTGACTTTC.

The V call is TRBV5-4, the J call TRBJ2-1; 8 bases agree with TRBD2. The germline CDR1 and CDR2 sequences are SGHNT and YYREEE (reference sequence). V lost 6 bases, J lost 0 bases, and 5 bases stayed unmatched. CDR3 size: 15 residues. This chain's CDR3 is CASTIAGSSYNEQFF. The CDR3 DNA is TGTGCCAGCACCATAGCGGGGAGCTCCTACAATGAGCAGTTCTTC.

The CDR3 bases are TGTGCCAGCAGTTACAGGGAGAATCAGCCCCAGCATTTT. Translation: CASSYRENQPQHF. V gene TRBV6-5 combines with J gene TRBJ1-5; D gene ambiguous. CDR3 length equals 13 residues. V was clipped by 2 bases and J by 4 bases, with 6 bases between them. CDR1 and CDR2 from the germline V gene are MNHEY and SVGAGI.

The chain has TRBV7-9 and TRBJ1-2; a possible D gene is TRBD1 (6 bases). Looked up from germline, CDR1 is SEHNR and CDR2 is FQNEAQ (reference sequence). CDR3 length: 14 residues. The V end was cut by 7 bases, the J end by 7 bases, with 19 bases between. Written as DNA, the CDR3 is TGTGCCAGCACAATCCCCCACAGGGAAGGTGGCTACACCTTC. It is translated as CASTIPHREGGYTF.

The V call is TRBV9, the J call TRBJ2-3, with a weak D call TRBD2 (6 bases). This CDR3 has 15 amino acids. The V end was cut by 1 base, the J end by 0 bases, with 9 bases between. The germline V gene encodes CDR1 SGDLS and CDR2 YYNGEE. The CDR3 sequence is CASSVSGYSTDTQYF. The CDR3 coding sequence is TGTGCCAGCAGCGTAAGCGGGTATAGCACAGATACGCAGTATTTT.

The DNA for the CDR3 is TGTGCCAGTGGGACTAGCGGGGTCTACGAGCAGTACTTC. Protein: CASGTSGVYEQYF. The gene calls are TRBV12-3 or TRBV12-4 and TRBJ2-7, with 13 nucleotides matching TRBD2. The CDR3 loop spans 13 amino acids. V shed 9 bases, J shed 3 bases, and the junction held 2 bases outside the gene matches.

This clone showed up just once. J is TRBJ2-7 and V is TRBV6-5; D is perhaps TRBD2 (5 bases). This CDR3 has 12 amino acids. The V end lost 6 bases, the J end lost 6 bases, and 12 bases lay between the germline ends. Germline values: CDR1 MNHEY, CDR2 SVGAGI. CDR3 amino acids: CASSSRTGEQYF. CDR3 DNA: TGTGCCAGCAGCTCACGGACTGGCGAGCAGTACTTC.